This entry lists 30 T cell receptor beta chains sequenced from one sample in a study of PD-1 blockade in mismatch repair-deficient tumors. Libraries were prepared by immunoSEQ multiplex PCR; TCRdb keeps only in-frame clonotypes and omits some of them. The sample contains over 100,000 clones, 65% to 80% of which appear only once. This material consisted of peripheral blood, taken approximately 14 months after starting pembrolizumab. Every receptor here comes from an adult with mismatch repair-deficient cancer.

The chain links TRBV27 to TRBJ1-1, with D uncertain. The CDR3 contains 18 residues. Germline lookup yields CDR1 MNHEY and CDR2 SMNVEV (reference sequence). Between the trimmed V and J ends, which lost 5 bases and 4 bases, there was a span of 26 bases. The CDR3 DNA sequence: TGTGCCAGCAGTCCCTCTCACCGGGAGCTAATACGGGGCACTGAAGCTTTCTTT. The encoded protein is CASSPSHRELIRGTEAFF.

The rearrangement uses TRBV6-1 and TRBJ2-7; D gene ambiguous. Germline V CDR1 and CDR2: MNHNS, SASEGT. The CDR3 spans 16 residues. V lost 2 bases and J 3 bases, leaving 17 bases between the germline ends. CDR3 region: CASSESPNPAHYEQYF. For the CDR3, the DNA is TGTGCCAGCAGTGAAAGCCCCAACCCGGCCCACTACGAGCAGTACTTC.

This chain links TRBV6-5 with TRBJ1-2; 8 positions agree with TRBD1. This CDR3 spans 14 amino acids. CDR1 MNHEY and CDR2 SVGAGI come from the germline V gene. The V gene end was trimmed by 6 bases and the J gene end by 4 bases; junction bases not matched to a gene: 7. The CDR3 DNA reads as TGTGCCAGCAGCTGGGACAGGAAGAGCTATGGCTACACCTTC. Encoded protein: CASSWDRKSYGYTF.

The chain is built from TRBV7-8 and TRBJ2-7; 8 nucleotides align to TRBD1. The CDR3 contains 14 residues. From germline, CDR1 is SGHVS and CDR2 FQNEAQ. Trimming removed 5 bases from V and 3 bases from J; junction bases left unmatched: 6. The chain's CDR3 is CASSTGQVFYEQYF. In nucleotides, the CDR3 is TGTGCCAGCAGCACGGGACAGGTATTCTACGAGCAGTACTTC.

This clone occurred once. J is TRBJ2-4 and V is TRBV11-2; D is possibly TRBD2 (6 bases). Germline lookup yields CDR1 SGHAT and CDR2 FQNNGV. Trimming removed 0 bases at V and 0 bases at J, with 15 bases between. CDR3 length: 18 residues. In nucleotides, the CDR3 is TGTGCCAGCAGCTTAGATGGGCTAGCGCCATTAGCCAAAAACATTCAGTACTTC. Protein: CASSLDGLAPLAKNIQYF.

This clone was seen more than once but under ten times. The chain is built from TRBV6-5 and TRBJ2-7; 7 bases are shared with TRBD2. The ends lost 2 bases at V and 7 bases at J; junction bases unmatched: 11. The CDR3 is 15 residues long. In germline, CDR1 is MNHEY, CDR2 SVGAGI. The CDR3 is CASSYLGEGRGEQYF. CDR3 nucleotides: TGTGCCAGCAGTTACCTCGGGGAGGGCCGAGGGGAGCAGTACTTC.

This chain connects TRBV13 to TRBJ2-2; 14 nucleotides agree with TRBD2. The CDR3 has 17 amino acids. The V gene's germline CDR1 is PRHDT and CDR2 FYEKMQ (reference sequence). The junction had 6 bases not matched to a gene; V was cut back by 5 bases and J by 4 bases. In nucleotides, the CDR3 is TGTGCCAGCAGCCGCGGGGGACTAGCGGGAGCCACCGGGGAGCTGTTTTTT. Translating gives CASSRGGLAGATGELFF.

V usage is TRBV7-9 and J usage is TRBJ2-1; TRBD1 matches 9 bases. The CDR3 runs to 15 residues. The germline CDR1 and CDR2 sequences are SEHNR and FQNEAQ (reference sequence). V lost 4 bases, J lost 3 bases, and 4 bases stayed unmatched. CDR3 amino acids: CASSSGQGFYNEQFF. The CDR3 bases are TGTGCCAGCAGCTCGGGACAGGGTTTCTACAATGAGCAGTTCTTC. Drawing the rest from reference TRBV7-9 and TRBJ2-1, the complete variable domain is DTGVSQNPRHKITKRGQNVTFRCDPISEHNRLYWYRQTLGQGPEFLTYFQNEAQLEKSRLLSDRFSAERPKGSFSTLEIQRTEQGDSAMYLCASSSGQGFYNEQFFGPGTRLTVL.

The chain employs TRBV7-8 and TRBJ2-3; D is unresolved. Between the trimmed V and J ends, which lost 1 base and 2 bases, there was a span of 4 bases. The CDR3 runs to 13 residues. The germline V gene has CDR1 SGHVS and CDR2 FQNEAQ. The CDR3 nucleotides read TGTGCCAGCAGCTTAGACCACACAGATACGCAGTATTTT. Protein: CASSLDHTDTQYF.

The V call is TRBV7-3, the J call TRBJ2-2; tentative D call: TRBD1 (6 bases). Between the trimmed V and J ends, which lost 2 bases and 4 bases, there was a span of 11 bases. CDR3 length equals 15 residues. Germline V CDR1 and CDR2: SGHTA, FQGTGA. The CDR3, as DNA: TGTGCCAGCAGCTTACAGGGGTCAGCCACCGGGGAGCTGTTTTTT. Amino acid sequence: CASSLQGSATGELFF.

This sequence joins TRBV7-9 and TRBJ2-7; D is undetermined. This CDR3 region has 12 residues. Germline lookup yields CDR1 SEHNR and CDR2 FQNEAQ (reference sequence). V lost 4 bases to trimming and J lost 4 bases, with 8 bases between them. CDR3 nucleotide sequence: TGTGCCAGCAGCTATGAAGCGTACGAGCAGTACTTC. It codes for CASSYEAYEQYF. Using reference TRBV7-9 and TRBJ2-7 for the parts outside the CDR3, the full variable domain is DTGVSQNPRHKITKRGQNVTFRCDPISEHNRLYWYRQTLGQGPEFLTYFQNEAQLEKSRLLSDRFSAERPKGSFSTLEIQRTEQGDSAMYLCASSYEAYEQYFGPGTRLTVT.

This clone appeared a single time. V gene TRBV27 combines with J gene TRBJ2-7; D possibly corresponds to TRBD2 (6 bases). CDR1 is MNHEY, CDR2 SMNVEV, per germline (reference sequence). V was clipped by 3 bases and J by 2 bases, with 11 bases between them. The CDR3 runs 14 residues. This CDR3 reads CASSLAGRAYEQYF. In DNA form, the CDR3 reads TGTGCCAGCAGTTTGGCGGGGCGCGCCTACGAGCAGTACTTC.

This clone was recorded once. The chain combines TRBV7-9 with TRBJ2-1; TRBD2 aligns across 10 bases. Germline CDR1 reads SEHNR; CDR2 reads FQNEAQ (reference sequence). V lost 3 bases, J lost 7 bases, and 9 bases stayed unmatched. The CDR3 covers 16 residues. The CDR3 DNA reads TGTGCCAGCAGCTTTTCAGCGGGAGGGAATTGGAATGAGCAGTTCTTC. This sequence encodes CASSFSAGGNWNEQFF.

In this sample, this clone turned up a few times. This chain joins TRBV19 and TRBJ2-7; TRBD1 or TRBD2 may be the D gene (5 bases each). This CDR3 is 14 amino acids long. Germline V gene lookup returns CDR1 LNHDA and CDR2 SQIVND (reference sequence). Trimming cost V 3 bases and J 3 bases, with 12 bases left between them. DNA for the CDR3: TGTGCCAGTAGTATCGGACTGGGGGACTACGAGCAGTACTTC. Encoded protein: CASSIGLGDYEQYF.

This clone was picked up a small number of times. The rearrangement links TRBV6-4 to TRBJ2-2; TRBD2 aligns across 11 bases. The ends lost 4 bases at V and 2 bases at J; junction bases unmatched: 6. CDR3 length equals 17 residues. The germline gives CDR1 MRHNA, CDR2 SNTAGT. The CDR3: CASSGTSGSQNTGELFF. The DNA of the CDR3 is TGTGCCAGCAGTGGGACTAGCGGGTCTCAAAACACCGGGGAGCTGTTTTTT.

The V gene is TRBV14, the J gene TRBJ2-7; 10 bases fit TRBD1. V lost 6 bases and J lost 2; bases outside the gene matches: 7. The CDR3 has 15 amino acids. Per the germline V gene, CDR1 is SGHDN and CDR2 is FVKESK. CDR3 DNA: TGTGCCAGCAGGCTGGCGGGGACAGGGGCCTACGAGCAGTACTTC. It codes for CASRLAGTGAYEQYF. The whole variable domain, filled in from reference TRBV14 and TRBJ2-7, reads EAGVTQFPSHSVIEKGQTVTLRCDPISGHDNLYWYRRVMGKEIKFLLHFVKESKQDESGMPNNRFLAERTGGTYSTLKVQPAELEDSGVYFCASRLAGTGAYEQYFGPGTRLTVT.

Details on this clone: A junction boundary mismatches the germline segment, possibly from a read error. This chain uses TRBV6-1 with TRBJ2-1; 9 bases line up with TRBD2. CDR1 MNHNS and CDR2 SASEGT come from the germline V gene. The CDR3 totals 16 residues. The CDR3 reads CAISEAASGNYNEQFF. The CDR3 DNA reads as TGTGCCATCAGTGAAGCGGCTAGCGGGAACTACAATGAGCAGTTCTTC.

The chain is built from TRBV6-6 and TRBJ2-5; perhaps TRBD1 as D (9 bases). CDR1 is MNHNY, CDR2 SVGAGI, per germline (reference sequence). This CDR3 is 15 amino acids long. Trimming cost V 6 bases and J 7 bases, with 21 bases left between them. CDR3 nucleotides: TGTGCCAGCAGAGGGACAGGGCGGGGGGAGGTGACCCAGTACTTC. Translated, it gives CASRGTGRGEVTQYF.

This chain connects TRBV5-8 to TRBJ2-1; 7 nucleotides agree with TRBD2. After removal of 1 base from V and 4 bases from J, the junction contained 11 bases not matched to a gene. The germline gives CDR1 SGHTS, CDR2 YDEGEE. The CDR3 contains 17 residues. The CDR3 coding sequence is TGTGCCAGCAGCTTGACCCCGGATCGAGCGGGGTACAATGAGCAGTTCTTC. Translating it yields CASSLTPDRAGYNEQFF.

This chain uses TRBV5-1 with TRBJ1-4; D remains ambiguous. V lost 0 bases and J 3 bases, leaving 12 bases between the germline ends. Germline CDR1 is SGHRS and CDR2 is YFSETQ. The CDR3 loop spans 16 amino acids. CDR3 in amino acids: CASSLEGWRSNEKLFF. CDR3 bases: TGCGCCAGCAGCTTGGAGGGATGGCGGTCTAATGAAAAACTGTTTTTT.

The chain links TRBV4-2 to TRBJ2-5, with a possible D match to TRBD1 (5 bases). Germline V gene lookup returns CDR1 LGHNA and CDR2 YNFKEQ. V was shortened by 0 bases and J by 5 bases, with 16 bases between the two germline ends. The CDR3 runs to 16 residues. CDR3 residues: CASSQEGAGSRETQYF. For the CDR3, the DNA is TGTGCCAGCAGCCAAGAGGGTGCAGGGTCGAGGGAGACCCAGTACTTC.

The chain is built from TRBV7-2 and TRBJ1-4; D not resolved. V was trimmed by 6 bases and J by 8 bases, leaving 13 bases between them. Per germline, CDR1 SGHTA and CDR2 FQGNSA. This CDR3 has 13 residues. The CDR3 region is CASRFTGSEKLFF. The CDR3 nucleotides read TGTGCCAGCAGATTCACCGGGAGCGAAAAACTGTTTTTT.

This clone was picked up one time. V gene TRBV6-5 combines with J gene TRBJ2-4; D gene uncertain. CDR1 is MNHEY and CDR2 is SVGAGI in the germline V gene. V was trimmed by 6 bases and J by 6 bases, leaving 12 bases between them. This CDR3 contains 13 residues. The CDR3 DNA follows: TGTGCCAGCAGAGTGGATTTTGGAAACATTCAGTACTTC. It codes for CASRVDFGNIQYF.

This chain joins TRBV19 and TRBJ2-1; 9 positions match TRBD2. Germline CDR1 reads LNHDA; CDR2 reads SQIVND (reference sequence). The CDR3 spans 14 residues. The V segment lost 6 bases and the J segment 2 bases; nucleotides outside the gene matches: 2. This CDR3 is CASREREAYNEQFF. In nucleotides, the CDR3 is TGTGCCAGTAGGGAGCGGGAGGCCTACAATGAGCAGTTCTTC.

CDR3 DNA: TGTGCCAGCATTCTCGGGCCCGCTTACTCCTACGAGCAGTACTTC. Its translation is CASILGPAYSYEQYF. The V gene is TRBV6-1, the J gene TRBJ2-7; no clear D gene. V dropped 7 bases and J dropped 0 bases, with 16 bases sitting between them. The CDR3 runs to 15 residues. The germline CDR1 and CDR2 sequences are MNHNS and SASEGT.

V and J are TRBV6-6 and TRBJ2-2; 7 bases fit TRBD2. The trim removed 5 bases at V and 5 bases at J, leaving 11 bases unmatched. The germline V gene has CDR1 MNHNY and CDR2 SVGAGI (reference sequence). The CDR3 covers 16 residues. The CDR3 DNA is TGTGCCAGCAGTCACTTGGGGGAGGGCCGAACCGGGGAGCTGTTTTTT. Translation: CASSHLGEGRTGELFF.

The rearrangement links TRBV9 to TRBJ2-7; no clear D gene. The V end lost 5 bases, the J end lost 3 bases, and 3 bases lay between the germline ends. The CDR3 extends over 10 amino acids. CDR1 and CDR2 from the germline V gene are SGDLS and YYNGEE. CDR3 sequence reads: CASSNYEQYF. The CDR3 DNA reads as TGTGCCAGCAGTAACTACGAGCAGTACTTC.

The chain employs TRBV6-1 and TRBJ1-1; no firm D call. CDR1 is MNHNS, CDR2 SASEGT, per germline. The CDR3 runs to 14 residues. The V end lost 8 bases, the J end lost 1 base, and 14 bases lay between the germline ends. CDR3 DNA: TGTGCCAGCTCGGGCAGCGTTTCGAACACTGAAGCTTTCTTT. This encodes CASSGSVSNTEAFF.

The chain carries TRBV5-4 and TRBJ2-7; D not certain. The germline V and J ends were trimmed by 1 base and 3 bases, with 8 bases remaining between them. Germline V gives CDR1 SGHNT, CDR2 YYREEE (reference sequence). The CDR3 contains 13 residues. CDR3 loop: CASSLIQNYEQYF. CDR3 coding DNA: TGTGCCAGCAGCTTGATACAGAACTACGAGCAGTACTTC.

V is TRBV5-4 and J is TRBJ2-1; possibly TRBD2 for D (5 bases). The CDR3 totals 14 residues. The V gene lost 4 bases and the J gene lost 8 bases, with 16 bases spanning the gap. Germline CDR1 SGHNT, CDR2 YYREEE (reference sequence). The CDR3 is CASSPEGLFYEQFF. CDR3 sequence (DNA): TGTGCCAGCAGCCCTGAAGGACTCTTCTATGAGCAGTTCTTC. Full variable domain (rest looked up from reference TRBV5-4 and TRBJ2-1): ETGVTQSPTHLIKTRGQQVTLRCSSQSGHNTVSWYQQALGQGPQFIFQYYREEENGRGNFPPRFSGLQFPNYSSELNVNALELDDSALYLCASSPEGLFYEQFFGPGTRLTVL.